Each of the 15 T cell receptor beta chains below was sequenced from the same sample in a study of cytomegalovirus exposure and HLA in healthy donors. The primer mix had 60 Vbeta and 13 Jbeta primers. The table came from immunoSEQ multiplex PCR; TCRdb's copy has only in-frame clones and leaves some out. This sample's clone table lists 95,000 to 150,000 clones. Material for sequencing was PBMCs. These receptor sequences come from a man aged 30-40 years in good health and CMV-seronegative.

V and J are TRBV28 and TRBJ1-1; no reliable D call. V was cut by 5 bases and J by 4 bases, with 14 bases left in between. The CDR3 contains 14 residues. Germline values: CDR1 MDHEN, CDR2 SYDVKM. This chain's CDR3 is CASSPRTGFTEAFF. Written as DNA, the CDR3 is TGTGCCAGCAGTCCCAGGACGGGATTCACTGAAGCTTTCTTT.

V and J are TRBV5-5 and TRBJ1-2; weak D call: TRBD1 (5 bases). The CDR3 spans 14 residues. V shed 0 bases and J shed 5 bases, with 11 bases lying between them. The germline CDR1 and CDR2 sequences are SGHKS and YYEKEE (reference sequence). The chain's CDR3 is CASSLGTGGYGYTF. CDR3 bases: TGTGCCAGCAGCTTGGGTACGGGGGGGTATGGCTACACCTTC.

The chain carries TRBV6-1 and TRBJ2-7; 9 bases are a match to TRBD2. CDR1 is MNHNS, CDR2 SASEGT, per germline. The junction had 3 bases not matched to a gene; V was cut back by 5 bases and J by 4 bases. The CDR3 loop spans 13 amino acids. CDR3 nucleotides: TGTGCCAGCAGTTTAGCGGGAGCTTACGAGCAGTACTTC. Translation gives CASSLAGAYEQYF.

The rearrangement uses TRBV5-1 and TRBJ1-1, with D uncertain. The ends were cut back, 0 bases at V and 5 bases at J, with 11 bases in the middle. The germline gives CDR1 SGHRS, CDR2 YFSETQ. CDR3 length equals 14 residues. CDR3 DNA sequence: TGCGCCAGCAGCTTGGAGCCGGGCGGGACTGAAGCTTTCTTT. Protein sequence: CASSLEPGGTEAFF.

The chain uses TRBV7-9 and TRBJ1-2, with 8 bases aligning to TRBD1. Germline V gene sequence: CDR1 SEHNR, CDR2 FQNEAQ (reference sequence). CDR3 length equals 18 residues. The ends lost 2 bases at V and 8 bases at J; junction bases unmatched: 19. The CDR3 region is CASSLPIWGTRGRGGYTF. As DNA, the CDR3 is TGTGCCAGCAGCTTACCAATTTGGGGAACCAGGGGGCGAGGCGGCTACACCTTC.

Of note for this clone: The CDR3 does not close with the conserved phenylalanine or tryptophan, likely indicating a read error. The rearrangement joins TRBV5-1 to TRBJ1-1, with no clear D. Germline V gene data show CDR1 as SGHRS and CDR2 as YFSETQ. CDR3 length equals 14 residues. Trimming took off 5 bases at V and 5 bases at J, with 16 bases between the two ends. CDR3 loop: CASSLVAGGTEAFS. The CDR3 nucleotides are TGCGCCAGCAGTCTGGTGGCGGGTGGGACTGAAGCTTTCTCT.

The chain uses TRBV4-1 and TRBJ2-7; D is possibly TRBD1 (5 bases). Trimming took off 4 bases at V and 2 bases at J, with 15 bases between the two ends. Germline CDR1 reads MGHRA; CDR2 reads YSYEKL. The CDR3 runs to 15 residues. The CDR3 protein is CASSPRQTEPYEQYF. The CDR3 nucleotides read TGCGCCAGCAGCCCCCGCCAGACAGAACCCTACGAGCAGTACTTC.

The V gene is TRBV19, the J gene TRBJ1-5; D is unclear. The CDR3 is 15 amino acids. V dropped 1 base and J dropped 6 bases, with 13 bases sitting between them. The germline CDR1 and CDR2 sequences are LNHDA and SQIVND (reference sequence). The CDR3 DNA reads TGTGCCAGTAGTATAGGATCCGGGGAAGGTCAGCCCCAGCATTTT. Its translation: CASSIGSGEGQPQHF.

The chain combines TRBV28 with TRBJ1-2; no reliable D call. This CDR3 has 15 residues. The germline V and J ends were trimmed by 2 bases and 3 bases, with 13 bases remaining between them. Germline V gene data show CDR1 as MDHEN and CDR2 as SYDVKM. CDR3 nucleotides: TGTGCCAGCAGTTTAAGCGAGGCAATCGACTATGGCTACACCTTC. The encoded protein is CASSLSEAIDYGYTF.

The rearrangement joins TRBV4-2 to TRBJ2-5; the match to TRBD2 covers 16 bases. Germline CDR1 is LGHNA and CDR2 is YNFKEQ. V lost 0 bases to trimming and J lost 6 bases; unmatched junction nucleotides: 4. The CDR3 is made up of 17 amino acids. The CDR3 region is CASSQEGLAGGHQTQYF. CDR3 coding DNA: TGTGCCAGCAGCCAAGAGGGACTAGCGGGGGGGCATCAGACCCAGTACTTC.

DNA for the CDR3: TGTGCCAGCAGTTGGTCAAAGACAGGATCGGCAGACTACGAGCAGTACTTC. It translates to CASSWSKTGSADYEQYF. This chain links TRBV2 with TRBJ2-7; perhaps TRBD1 as D (6 bases). The V gene's germline CDR1 is SNHLY and CDR2 FYNNEI. V lost 5 bases to trimming and J lost 3 bases, with 23 bases between them. The CDR3 length is 17 residues. The whole variable domain, filled in from reference TRBV2 and TRBJ2-7, reads EPEVTQTPSHQVTQMGQEVILRCVPISNHLYFYWYRQILGQKVEFLVSFYNNEISEKSEIFDDQFSVERPDGSNFTLKIRSTKLEDSAMYFCASSWSKTGSADYEQYFGPGTRLTVT.

This chain connects TRBV28 to TRBJ2-7, with TRBD2 identical over 7 bases. The CDR3 consists of 15 residues. Germline CDR1 and CDR2: MDHEN and SYDVKM. With 4 bases clipped from V and 0 bases from J, the junction kept 6 bases outside the gene matches. The CDR3 bases are TGTGCCAGCAGTTCCCCTAGCGGAAGCTCCTACGAGCAGTACTTC. Its translation is CASSSPSGSSYEQYF.

The chain combines TRBV28 with TRBJ1-3; no definite D call. This CDR3 region has 16 residues. Germline assignment: CDR1 MDHEN and CDR2 SYDVKM. V was clipped by 2 bases and J by 0 bases, with 11 bases between them. The CDR3 sequence: CASSLQVIGSGNTIYF. For the CDR3, the DNA is TGTGCCAGCAGTTTACAGGTCATAGGCTCTGGAAACACCATATATTTT.

The rearrangement uses TRBV18 and TRBJ2-5; the D gene is possibly TRBD1 (5 bases). V lost 3 bases to trimming and J lost 3 bases, with 8 bases between them. This CDR3 is built from 13 residues. The germline V gene has CDR1 KGHSH and CDR2 LQKENI. This CDR3 reads CASSPGQKETQYF. The CDR3 DNA sequence: TGTGCCAGCTCACCCGGACAAAAAGAGACCCAGTACTTC.

The V gene is TRBV6-1, the J gene TRBJ1-4; 7 bases align to TRBD1. The ends lost 3 bases at V and 7 bases at J; junction bases unmatched: 14. Looked up from germline, CDR1 is MNHNS and CDR2 is SASEGT. The CDR3 covers 17 residues. CDR3 sequence reads: CASSDDHPGTVGEKLFF. CDR3 bases: TGTGCCAGCAGTGACGATCACCCCGGGACAGTGGGTGAAAAACTGTTTTTT.